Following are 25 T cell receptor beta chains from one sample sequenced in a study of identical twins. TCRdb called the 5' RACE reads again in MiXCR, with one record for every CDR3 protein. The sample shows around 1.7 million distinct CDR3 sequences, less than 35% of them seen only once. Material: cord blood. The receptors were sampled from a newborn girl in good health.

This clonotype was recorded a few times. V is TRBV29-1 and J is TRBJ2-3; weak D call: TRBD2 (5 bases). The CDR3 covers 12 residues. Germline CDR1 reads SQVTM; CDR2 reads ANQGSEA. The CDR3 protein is CSVVEGTDTQYF. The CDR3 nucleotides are TGCAGTGTAGTGGAGGGCACAGATACGCAGTATTTT.

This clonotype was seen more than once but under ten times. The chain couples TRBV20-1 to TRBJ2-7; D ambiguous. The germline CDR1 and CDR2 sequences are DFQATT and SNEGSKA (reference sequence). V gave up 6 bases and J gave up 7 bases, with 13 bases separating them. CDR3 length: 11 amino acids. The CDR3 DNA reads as TGCAGTGCCCCGACAATAGGGGAGCAGTACTTC. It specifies CSAPTIGEQYF.

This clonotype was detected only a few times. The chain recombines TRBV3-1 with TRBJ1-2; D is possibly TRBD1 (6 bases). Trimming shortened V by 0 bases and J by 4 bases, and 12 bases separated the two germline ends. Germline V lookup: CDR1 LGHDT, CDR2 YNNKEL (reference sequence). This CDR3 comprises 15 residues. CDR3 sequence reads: CASSQEGGRGYGYTF. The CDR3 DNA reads TGTGCCAGCAGCCAAGAAGGCGGCAGGGGCTATGGCTACACCTTC.

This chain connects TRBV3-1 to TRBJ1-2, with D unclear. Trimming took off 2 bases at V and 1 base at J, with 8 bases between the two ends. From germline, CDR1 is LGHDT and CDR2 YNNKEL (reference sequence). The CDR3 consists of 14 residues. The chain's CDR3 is CASSQFVLNYGYTF. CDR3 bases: TGTGCCAGCAGCCAATTCGTTCTTAACTATGGCTACACCTTC.

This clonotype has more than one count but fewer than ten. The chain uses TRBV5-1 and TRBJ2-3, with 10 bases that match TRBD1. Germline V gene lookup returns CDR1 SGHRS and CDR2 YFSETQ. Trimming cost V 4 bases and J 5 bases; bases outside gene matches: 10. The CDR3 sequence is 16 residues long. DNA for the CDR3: TGCGCCAGCAGCCCGGACAGGGGGTATCATCAAGATACGCAGTATTTT. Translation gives CASSPDRGYHQDTQYF.

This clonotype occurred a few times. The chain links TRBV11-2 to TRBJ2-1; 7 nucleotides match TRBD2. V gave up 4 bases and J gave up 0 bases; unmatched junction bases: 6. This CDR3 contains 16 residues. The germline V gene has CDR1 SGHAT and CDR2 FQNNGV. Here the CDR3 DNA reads TGTGCCAGCAGCTCATACCGGGAGGTCTCCTACAATGAGCAGTTCTTC. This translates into CASSSYREVSYNEQFF.

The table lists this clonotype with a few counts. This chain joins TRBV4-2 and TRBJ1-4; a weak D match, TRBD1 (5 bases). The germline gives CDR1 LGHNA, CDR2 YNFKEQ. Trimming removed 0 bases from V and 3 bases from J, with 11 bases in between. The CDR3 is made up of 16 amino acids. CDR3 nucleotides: TGTGCCAGCAGCCAAGATCCGGGACCCTCTAATGAAAAACTGTTTTTT. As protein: CASSQDPGPSNEKLFF.

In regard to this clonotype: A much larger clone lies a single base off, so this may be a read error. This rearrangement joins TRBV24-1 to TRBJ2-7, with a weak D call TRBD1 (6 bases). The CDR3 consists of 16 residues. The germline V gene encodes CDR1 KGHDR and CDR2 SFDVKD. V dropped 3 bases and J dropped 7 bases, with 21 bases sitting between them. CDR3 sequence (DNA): TGTGCCACCAGTGATCCCAGGGACAAACTCGGGGATGAGCAGTACTTC. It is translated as CATSDPRDKLGDEQYF.

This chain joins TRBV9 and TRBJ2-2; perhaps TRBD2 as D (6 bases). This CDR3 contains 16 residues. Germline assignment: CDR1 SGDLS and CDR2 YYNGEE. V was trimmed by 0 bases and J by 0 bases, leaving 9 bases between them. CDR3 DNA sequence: TGTGCCAGCAGCGTAGTGGCGGGACCGAACACCGGGGAGCTGTTTTTT. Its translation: CASSVVAGPNTGELFF. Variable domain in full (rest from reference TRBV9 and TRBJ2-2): DSGVTQTPKHLITATGQRVTLRCSPRSGDLSVYWYQQSLDQGLQFLIQYYNGEERAKGNILERFSAQQFPDLHSELNLSSLELGDSALYFCASSVVAGPNTGELFFGEGSRLTVL.

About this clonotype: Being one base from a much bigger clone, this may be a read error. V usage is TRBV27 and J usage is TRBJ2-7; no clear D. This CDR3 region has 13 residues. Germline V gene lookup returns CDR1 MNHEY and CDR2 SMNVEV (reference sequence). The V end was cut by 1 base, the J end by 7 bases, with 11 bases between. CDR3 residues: CASSLWVADEQYF. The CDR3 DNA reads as TGTGCCAGCAGTTTATGGGTAGCTGATGAGCAGTACTTC.

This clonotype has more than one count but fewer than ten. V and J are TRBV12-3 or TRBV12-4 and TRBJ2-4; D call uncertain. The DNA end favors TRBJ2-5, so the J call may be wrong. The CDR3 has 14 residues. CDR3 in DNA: TGTGCCAGCAGTTTACAGCCATCCTGGGAGACCCAGTACTTC. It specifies CASSLQPSWETQYF.

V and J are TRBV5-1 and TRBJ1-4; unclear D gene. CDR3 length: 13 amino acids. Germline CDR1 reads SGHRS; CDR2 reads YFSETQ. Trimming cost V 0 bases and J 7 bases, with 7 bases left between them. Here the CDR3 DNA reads TGCGCCAGCAGCTTGGCCAAGGGTGAAAAACTGTTTTTT. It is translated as CASSLAKGEKLFF.

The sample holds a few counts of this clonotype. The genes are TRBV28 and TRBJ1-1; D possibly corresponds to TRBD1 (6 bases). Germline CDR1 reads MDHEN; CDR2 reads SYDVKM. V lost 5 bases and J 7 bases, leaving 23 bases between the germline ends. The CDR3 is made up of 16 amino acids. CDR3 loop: CASSPLAPGQGHEAFF. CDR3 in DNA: TGTGCCAGCAGTCCACTCGCCCCGGGACAAGGACATGAAGCTTTCTTT.

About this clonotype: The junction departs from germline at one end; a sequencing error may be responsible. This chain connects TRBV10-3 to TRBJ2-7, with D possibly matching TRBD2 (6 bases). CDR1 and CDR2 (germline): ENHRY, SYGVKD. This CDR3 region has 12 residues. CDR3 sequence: CAVSAGTYEQYF. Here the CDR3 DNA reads TGTGCCGTCAGCGCGGGGACCTACGAGCAGTACTTC.

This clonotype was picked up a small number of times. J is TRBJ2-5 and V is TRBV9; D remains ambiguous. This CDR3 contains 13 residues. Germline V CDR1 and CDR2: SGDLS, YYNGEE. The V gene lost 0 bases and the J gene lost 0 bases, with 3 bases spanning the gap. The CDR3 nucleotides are TGTGCCAGCAGCGTAGGACACCAAGAGACCCAGTACTTC. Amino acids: CASSVGHQETQYF.

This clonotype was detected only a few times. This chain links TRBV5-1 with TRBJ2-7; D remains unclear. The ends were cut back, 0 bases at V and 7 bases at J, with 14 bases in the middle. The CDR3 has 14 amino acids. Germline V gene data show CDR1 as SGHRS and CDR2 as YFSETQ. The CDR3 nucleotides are TGCGCCAGCAGCTTGGTCGTGGGCTACAATGAGCAGTACTTC. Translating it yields CASSLVVGYNEQYF.

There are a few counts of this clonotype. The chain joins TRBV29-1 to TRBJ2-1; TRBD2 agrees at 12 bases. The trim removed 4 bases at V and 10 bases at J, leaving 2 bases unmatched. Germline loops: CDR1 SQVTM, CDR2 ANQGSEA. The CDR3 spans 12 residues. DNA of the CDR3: TGCAGCGTTGTCGGACTAGCGGGAGAGCAGTTCTTC. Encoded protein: CSVVGLAGEQFF.

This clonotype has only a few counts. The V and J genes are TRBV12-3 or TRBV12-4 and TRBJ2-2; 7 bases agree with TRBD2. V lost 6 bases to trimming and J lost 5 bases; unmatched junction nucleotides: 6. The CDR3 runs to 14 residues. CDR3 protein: CASRSGVLTGELFF. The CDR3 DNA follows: TGTGCCAGCAGGAGCGGGGTTTTAACCGGGGAGCTGTTTTTT.

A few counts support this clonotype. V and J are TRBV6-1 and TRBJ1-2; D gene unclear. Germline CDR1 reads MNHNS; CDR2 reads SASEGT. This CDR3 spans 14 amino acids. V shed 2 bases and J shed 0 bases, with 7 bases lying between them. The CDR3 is CASSETAANYGYTF. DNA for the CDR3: TGTGCCAGCAGTGAAACGGCCGCTAACTATGGCTACACCTTC.

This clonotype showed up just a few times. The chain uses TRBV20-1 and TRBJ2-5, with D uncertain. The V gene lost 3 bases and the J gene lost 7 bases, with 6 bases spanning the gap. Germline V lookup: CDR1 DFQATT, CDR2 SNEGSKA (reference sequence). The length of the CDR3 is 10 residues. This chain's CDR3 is CSARVRTQYF. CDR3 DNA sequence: TGCAGTGCTAGGGTCAGGACCCAGTACTTC.

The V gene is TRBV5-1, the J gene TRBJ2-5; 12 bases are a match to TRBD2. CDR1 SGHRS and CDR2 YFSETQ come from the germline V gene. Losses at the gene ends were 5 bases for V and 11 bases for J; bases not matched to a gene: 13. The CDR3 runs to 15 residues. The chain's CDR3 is CASRPGLAGINEQYF. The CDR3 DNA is TGCGCCAGCAGGCCTGGACTAGCGGGAATCAATGAGCAGTACTTC.

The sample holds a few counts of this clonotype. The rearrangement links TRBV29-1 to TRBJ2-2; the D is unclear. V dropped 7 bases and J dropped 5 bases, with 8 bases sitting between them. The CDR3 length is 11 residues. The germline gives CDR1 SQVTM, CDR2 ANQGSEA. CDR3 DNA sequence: TGCAGCGCCGCCCGGACCGGGGAGCTGTTTTTT. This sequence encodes CSAARTGELFF.

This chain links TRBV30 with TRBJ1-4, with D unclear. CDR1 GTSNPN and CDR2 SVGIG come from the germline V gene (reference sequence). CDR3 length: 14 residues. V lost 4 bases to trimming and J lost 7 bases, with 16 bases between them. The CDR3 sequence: CAWNRVARSEKLFF. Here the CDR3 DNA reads TGTGCCTGGAATCGGGTTGCCAGGAGTGAAAAACTGTTTTTT. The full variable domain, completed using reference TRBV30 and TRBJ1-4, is SQTIHQWPATLVQPVGSPLSLECTVEGTSNPNLYWYRQAAGRGLQLLFYSVGIGQISSEVPQNLSASRPQDRQFILSSKKLLLSDSGFYLCAWNRVARSEKLFFGSGTQLSVL.

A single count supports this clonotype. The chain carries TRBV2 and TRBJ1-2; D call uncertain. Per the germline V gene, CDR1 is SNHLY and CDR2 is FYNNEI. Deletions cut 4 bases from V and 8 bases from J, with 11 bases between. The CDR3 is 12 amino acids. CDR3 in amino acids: CASSADLRGYTF. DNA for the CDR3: TGTGCCAGCAGTGCCGACCTTAGGGGCTACACCTTC.

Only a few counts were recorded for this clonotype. This CDR3 is CASSPGGGLSNEQFF. CDR3 sequence (DNA): TGCGCCAGCAGCCCAGGGGGGGGCTTAAGCAATGAGCAGTTCTTC. The gene calls are TRBV4-1 and TRBJ2-1, with D perhaps given as TRBD1 or TRBD2 (7 bases each). The ends were cut back, 4 bases at V and 6 bases at J, with 16 bases in the middle. Looked up from germline, CDR1 is MGHRA and CDR2 is YSYEKL. The CDR3 sequence is 15 residues long.